The 23 T cell receptor beta chains presented below share a single source sample, sequenced in a study of blood T cell repertoires in COVID-19. Produced via immunoSEQ multiplex PCR; TCRdb's table is partial and in-frame only. The sample contains 300,000 to 400,000 clones, approximately 86% of which appear only once. Sequencing input: peripheral blood. The receptors originated from a man aged 30 to 45 with COVID-19, enrolled during active disease.

The chain has TRBV6-5 and TRBJ2-1; D is unclear. Trimming removed 2 bases at V and 2 bases at J, with 7 bases between. Per germline, CDR1 MNHEY and CDR2 SVGAGI. The CDR3 length is 14 residues. The CDR3 DNA is TGTGCCAGCAGTTACGAGAGAACCTACAATGAGCAGTTCTTC. This encodes CASSYERTYNEQFF.

This clone was counted a single time. This chain connects TRBV6-1 to TRBJ2-7; 10 nucleotides align to TRBD1. The CDR3 has 15 amino acids. V shed 3 bases, J shed 5 bases, and the junction held 7 bases outside the gene matches. CDR1 and CDR2 from the germline V gene are MNHNS and SASEGT. CDR3 sequence reads: CASSEKGQGYHEQYF. In DNA, the CDR3 is TGTGCCAGCAGTGAGAAGGGACAGGGGTACCACGAGCAGTACTTC.

This chain uses TRBV5-1 with TRBJ2-5, with D tentatively TRBD2 (5 bases). This CDR3 comprises 14 residues. Germline assignment: CDR1 SGHRS and CDR2 YFSETQ. With 0 bases removed from V and 7 bases from J, the gap between germline ends came to 13 bases. The CDR3 loop reads CASSLGGTSVTQYF. CDR3 sequence (DNA): TGCGCCAGCAGCTTGGGAGGTACTAGTGTGACCCAGTACTTC.

This chain uses TRBV5-6 with TRBJ2-1; 7 bases match TRBD1. Germline lookup yields CDR1 SGHDT and CDR2 YYEEEE. With V trimmed by 4 bases and J by 6 bases, 7 bases remained unmatched. The CDR3 extends over 14 amino acids. Here the CDR3 DNA reads TGTGCCAGCAGCATGACAGGGTTCTTCAATGAGCAGTTCTTC. Translating gives CASSMTGFFNEQFF.

The rearrangement links TRBV7-2 to TRBJ2-3; TRBD2 aligns across 10 bases. The CDR3 runs to 15 residues. The V segment lost 5 bases and the J segment 2 bases; nucleotides outside the gene matches: 4. Germline assignment: CDR1 SGHTA and CDR2 FQGNSA. In nucleotides, the CDR3 is TGTGCCAGCAGCCCGGGACTAGCGTACACAGATACGCAGTATTTT. Its protein is CASSPGLAYTDTQYF.

The CDR3 coding sequence is TGTGCCAGTAGTATAGTACAGGGCAGGGGTGGAGAGACCCAGTACTTC. Protein: CASSIVQGRGGETQYF. The chain joins TRBV19 to TRBJ2-5; a possible D gene is TRBD1 (6 bases). V was clipped by 1 base and J by 4 bases, with 16 bases between them. CDR3 length: 16 residues. The germline V gene has CDR1 LNHDA and CDR2 SQIVND (reference sequence).

This sequence joins TRBV28 and TRBJ2-7, with 16 bases lining up with TRBD2. In germline, CDR1 is MDHEN, CDR2 SYDVKM. This CDR3 is 16 amino acids long. V shed 5 bases and J 4 bases; nucleotides not matched to a gene: 5. As DNA, the CDR3 is TGTGCCAGCAGTACACCGGGACTAGCGGGAGGGTACGAGCAGTACTTC. Protein: CASSTPGLAGGYEQYF.

V gene TRBV7-9 combines with J gene TRBJ2-3, with TRBD2 matching 9 bases. The CDR3 extends over 16 amino acids. Germline V gene sequence: CDR1 SEHNR, CDR2 FQNEAQ (reference sequence). V lost 5 bases to trimming and J lost 0 bases; unmatched junction nucleotides: 6. The CDR3 nucleotides are TGTGCCAGCAGCCCCGAGACTAGCGGCAGCACAGATACGCAGTATTTT. Translated: CASSPETSGSTDTQYF.

The CDR3 DNA sequence: TGTGCCAGTACCCTTCGACAGGGGGTCGGGAATGAGCAGTTCTTC. Its protein product is CASTLRQGVGNEQFF. The genes are TRBV19 and TRBJ2-1, with 9 bases identical to TRBD1. CDR3 length: 15 residues. Germline assignment: CDR1 LNHDA and CDR2 SQIVND (reference sequence). Germline trimming cut 7 bases from V and 7 bases from J; bases unmatched to any gene: 11. The full variable domain, its missing parts supplied by reference TRBV19 and TRBJ2-1, is DGGITQSPKYLFRKEGQNVTLSCEQNLNHDAMYWYRQDPGQGLRLIYYSQIVNDFQKGDIAEGYSVSREKKESFPLTVTSAQKNPTAFYLCASTLRQGVGNEQFFGPGTRLTVL.

This chain joins TRBV29-1 and TRBJ1-4; 8 nucleotides match TRBD1. This CDR3 is built from 15 residues. The germline V gene encodes CDR1 SQVTM and CDR2 ANQGSEA. The V and J ends lost 6 bases and 7 bases, in that order; junction bases with no gene match: 13. CDR3 in DNA: TGCAGCGTAGCATATGGACAGGGTCTTAGTGAAAAACTGTTTTTT. Protein product: CSVAYGQGLSEKLFF.

This chain links TRBV9 with TRBJ1-2, with TRBD1 matching 11 bases. The CDR3 covers 16 residues. V lost 4 bases, J lost 7 bases, and 12 bases stayed unmatched. Germline lookup yields CDR1 SGDLS and CDR2 YYNGEE. The CDR3 loop reads CASSPGQGAIASGYTF. The CDR3 bases are TGTGCCAGCAGCCCAGGACAGGGGGCGATAGCTAGTGGCTACACCTTC. The full variable domain, its missing parts supplied by reference TRBV9 and TRBJ1-2, is DSGVTQTPKHLITATGQRVTLRCSPRSGDLSVYWYQQSLDQGLQFLIQYYNGEERAKGNILERFSAQQFPDLHSELNLSSLELGDSALYFCASSPGQGAIASGYTFGSGTRLTVV.

The chain uses TRBV10-3 and TRBJ2-3; 9 bases align to TRBD1. The trim removed 3 bases at V and 4 bases at J, leaving 5 bases unmatched. The CDR3 has 15 amino acids. Germline values: CDR1 ENHRY, CDR2 SYGVKD. In DNA, the CDR3 is TGTGCCATCAGTGATCGGGACAGGGTGGCAGATACGCAGTATTTT. Translated, it gives CAISDRDRVADTQYF.

The chain uses TRBV27 and TRBJ2-3; TRBD1 matches at 8 bases. The CDR3 has 14 amino acids. The germline CDR1 and CDR2 sequences are MNHEY and SMNVEV (reference sequence). Trimming at V came to 7 bases and at J to 3 bases, leaving 6 bases not matched to a gene. This CDR3 reads CASISGGNTDTQYF. The CDR3 DNA reads as TGTGCCAGCATCTCAGGGGGCAATACAGATACGCAGTATTTT.

The chain combines TRBV3-1 (or the pseudogene TRBV3-2) with TRBJ1-2, with D unclear. V lost 1 base and J lost 4, with 10 bases in between. The germline CDR1 and CDR2 sequences are LGHDT and YNNKEL (reference sequence). The CDR3 covers 14 residues. The CDR3 DNA reads TGTGCCAGCAGCCAAGCCTTGGACTTCTATGGCTACACCTTC. It encodes CASSQALDFYGYTF.

The J gene is TRBJ2-7, the V gene TRBV5-8; 10 positions agree with TRBD1. CDR1 and CDR2 from the germline V gene are SGHTS and YDEGEE. The CDR3 is 15 amino acids. The trim removed 3 bases at V and 5 bases at J, leaving 8 bases unmatched. The CDR3 reads CASSYEGQGRHEQYF. The CDR3 DNA reads as TGTGCCAGCAGCTATGAGGGACAGGGGCGTCACGAGCAGTACTTC. Supplemented by reference TRBV5-8 and TRBJ2-7, the full variable domain reads EAGVTQSPTHLIKTRGQQATLRCSPISGHTSVYWYQQALGLGLQFLLWYDEGEERNRGNFPPRFSGRQFPNYSSELNVNALELEDSALYLCASSYEGQGRHEQYFGPGTRLTVT.

V is TRBV10-3 and J is TRBJ1-2; 11 nucleotides line up with TRBD1. This CDR3 has 13 amino acids. After removal of 7 bases from V and 6 bases from J, the junction contained 4 bases not matched to a gene. Germline V gene data show CDR1 as ENHRY and CDR2 as SYGVKD. CDR3 nucleotides: TGTGCCATCACCGGGACAGGGGGAAATGGCTACACCTTC. Its translation: CAITGTGGNGYTF.

V usage is TRBV3-1 (or the pseudogene TRBV3-2) and J usage is TRBJ1-5; D unclear. V gave up 4 bases and J gave up 2 bases, with 9 bases separating them. Germline V gene lookup returns CDR1 LGHDT and CDR2 YNNKEL (reference sequence). This CDR3 is built from 14 residues. Written as DNA, the CDR3 is TGTGCCAGCAGCCTTCGGGAAGGCAATCAGCCCCAGCATTTT. Amino acid sequence: CASSLREGNQPQHF.

In its sample, this clone was seen many times. The chain joins TRBV7-9 to TRBJ2-1; 7 positions match TRBD1. The trim removed 2 bases at V and 5 bases at J, leaving 6 bases unmatched. Germline CDR1 and CDR2: SEHNR and FQNEAQ (reference sequence). The CDR3 is 15 residues long. The CDR3 sequence: CASSLQTGRDNEQFF. The CDR3 DNA sequence: TGTGCCAGCAGCTTACAGACAGGGCGGGACAATGAGCAGTTCTTC.

The chain links TRBV7-9 to TRBJ2-1; 9 bases are shared with TRBD2. The V gene's germline CDR1 is SEHNR and CDR2 FQNEAQ (reference sequence). The CDR3 totals 15 residues. V shed 7 bases, J shed 0 bases, and the junction held 4 bases outside the gene matches. The CDR3 coding sequence is TGTGCCAGCACCCCGGGACTAGCCTCCTACAATGAGCAGTTCTTC. It specifies CASTPGLASYNEQFF.

J is TRBJ2-1 and V is TRBV14; TRBD2 aligns across 15 bases. J lost 3 bases, V lost 0 bases, and 6 bases had no gene match. This CDR3 comprises 19 residues. CDR1 and CDR2 from the germline V gene are SGHDN and FVKESK. The CDR3 sequence: CASSQDLGLAGGVYNEQFF. DNA for the CDR3: TGTGCCAGCAGCCAAGATCTTGGACTAGCGGGGGGGGTCTACAATGAGCAGTTCTTC.

The chain has TRBV5-4 and TRBJ2-3, with 7 bases identical to TRBD2. The CDR3 has 16 residues. Germline V gene lookup returns CDR1 SGHNT and CDR2 YYREEE (reference sequence). Losses at the gene ends were 5 bases for V and 0 bases for J; bases not matched to a gene: 9. The CDR3 coding sequence is TGTGCCAGCAGTTCGGGAGGTACCGTTAGCACAGATACGCAGTATTTT. Protein: CASSSGGTVSTDTQYF.

V usage is TRBV6-5 and J usage is TRBJ1-2; 9 positions agree with TRBD1. Per germline, CDR1 MNHEY and CDR2 SVGAGI. Trimming cost V 4 bases and J 8 bases; bases outside gene matches: 8. The length of the CDR3 is 14 residues. In DNA, the CDR3 is TGTGCCAGCAGTTCTACAGGGGGCACGCCGGGCTACACCTTC. It encodes CASSSTGGTPGYTF.

The chain combines TRBV4-1 with TRBJ2-4, with 11 bases identical to TRBD2. V shed 0 bases and J 4 bases; nucleotides not matched to a gene: 14. Germline loops: CDR1 MGHRA, CDR2 YSYEKL. There are 20 residues in the CDR3. As DNA, the CDR3 is TGCGCCAGCAGCCAAGATGTTGAACTAGCGGGGGCCTTCCAAAAAAACATTCAGTACTTC. Protein sequence: CASSQDVELAGAFQKNIQYF.